A single sample gave rise to the 3 T cell receptor beta chains below, sequenced in a study of early stage breast cancer tumors. TCRdb's table, derived via immunoSEQ multiplex PCR, lists solely in-frame clones and lacks some. The sample contains about 72,000 clones, approximately 79% of which appear only once. Sequences were obtained from blood. All receptors come from a person in their sixties or seventies with breast cancer.

The sample holds a few counts of this clone. V is TRBV28 and J is TRBJ1-4; possible D gene TRBD1, 5 bases. Between the trimmed V and J ends, which lost 7 bases and 6 bases, there was a span of 12 bases. CDR1 is MDHEN and CDR2 is SYDVKM in the germline V gene. The CDR3 runs to 13 residues. CDR3 in DNA: TGTGCCAGCAATGAGGGGCGTGATGAAAAACTGTTTTTT. Protein sequence: CASNEGRDEKLFF.

The chain has TRBV19 and TRBJ1-1, with a weak D call TRBD1 (5 bases). This CDR3 comprises 13 residues. V lost 5 bases to trimming and J lost 7 bases, with 14 bases between them. Germline lookup yields CDR1 LNHDA and CDR2 SQIVND (reference sequence). The CDR3 DNA reads TGTGCCAGTAGTCCTGAGGGGCTCAGTGAAGCTTTCTTT. It translates to CASSPEGLSEAFF.

For the CDR3, the DNA is TGTGCCAGCAGTTTATACCCCCCTAATGCGGGAGGGGTCCCCTACGAGCAGTACTTC. This codes for CASSLYPPNAGGVPYEQYF. The chain has TRBV27 and TRBJ2-7, with 9 nucleotides matching TRBD2. Trimming cost V 1 base and J 2 bases; bases outside gene matches: 15. CDR3 length: 19 residues. Germline CDR1 is MNHEY and CDR2 is SMNVEV (reference sequence).